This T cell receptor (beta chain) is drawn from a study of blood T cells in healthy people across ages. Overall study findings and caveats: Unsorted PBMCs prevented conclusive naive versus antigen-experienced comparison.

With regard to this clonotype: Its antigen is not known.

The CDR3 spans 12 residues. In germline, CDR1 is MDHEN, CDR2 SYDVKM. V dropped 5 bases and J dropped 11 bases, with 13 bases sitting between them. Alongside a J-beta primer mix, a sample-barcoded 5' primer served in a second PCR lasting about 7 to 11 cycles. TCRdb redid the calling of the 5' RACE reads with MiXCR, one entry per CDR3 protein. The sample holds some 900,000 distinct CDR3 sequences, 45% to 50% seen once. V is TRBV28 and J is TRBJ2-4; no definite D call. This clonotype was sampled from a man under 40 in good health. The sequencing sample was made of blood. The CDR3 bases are TGTGCCAGCAGTCCTGGGCCGAGATTTCAGTACTTC. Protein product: CASSPGPRFQYF.